This T cell receptor (beta chain) was sequenced in a study of T and B cells in COVID-19 patients. This CDR3 comprises 14 residues. Germline V gives CDR1 LNHDA, CDR2 SQIVND (reference sequence). Trimming removed 11 bases from V and 0 bases from J; junction bases left unmatched: 3. BIOMED2 TRB-A/B primer pools were used in multiplex TRB PCR. TCRdb re-called the multiplex PCR reads with MiXCR, one entry per CDR3 protein. The sample records roughly 13,000 distinct CDR3 sequences, 28% being singletons. Blood genomic DNA input for TRB amplification was roughly 230-550 ng. The clonotype was recovered from a human donor who had recovered from COVID-19. The specimen was blood. V and J are TRBV19 and TRBJ2-1; TRBD2 matches at 11 bases. DNA of the CDR3: TGTGCCGGGGGACTAGCGGACTCCTACAATGAGCAGTTCTTC. It translates to CAGGLADSYNEQFF.